These T cell receptor beta chains were read from a single sample in a study of memory CD4+ T cells and cytomegalovirus serostatus. Profiling relied on immunoSEQ multiplex PCR, and the TCRdb table lists in-frame clones only, not all of them. This table holds approximately 61,000 clones, more than 75% found once. Sequenced input: memory CD4+ T cells from blood. The receptors derive from an adult in good health and CMV-seronegative. The CDR3 runs from the conserved cysteine through the conserved F or W. Fields, in order: V gene, D gene, clone size, J gene, CDR3 length, CDR3 DNA, CDR3 protein. D genes are given only for firm matches. Part of the rows lack a size; the others show once, few, many or a class for expanded clones.

v_gene: TRBV30
d_gene: TRBD1
abundance: .
j_gene: TRBJ1-1
len: 12
CDR3nt: TGTGCCGAGAACAGGGGTCCCACTGAAGCTTTCTTT
CDR3aa: CAENRGPTEAFF

v_gene: TRBV20-1
d_gene: .
abundance: .
j_gene: TRBJ2-5
len: 11
CDR3nt: TGCAGTGCTAGGTCGCGAGAGGCCCAGTACTTC
CDR3aa: CSARSREAQYF

v_gene: TRBV6-5
d_gene: .
abundance: few
j_gene: TRBJ1-1
len: 13
CDR3nt: TGTGCCAGCAGTTATCGGGAATCCACTGAAGCTTTCTTT
CDR3aa: CASSYRESTEAFF

v_gene: TRBV2
d_gene: TRBD1
abundance: .
j_gene: TRBJ1-5
len: 16
CDR3nt: TGTGCCAGCAGCGGACAGGGGCGAAGGGGCAATCAGCCCCAGCATTTT
CDR3aa: CASSGQGRRGNQPQHF

v_gene: TRBV11-2
d_gene: .
abundance: few
j_gene: TRBJ2-7
len: 12
CDR3nt: TGTGCCAGCAGCTTATCGGGATACGAGCAGTACTTC
CDR3aa: CASSLSGYEQYF

v_gene: TRBV19
d_gene: .
abundance: .
j_gene: TRBJ2-1
len: 13
CDR3nt: TGTGCCAGTAGTACTCTCGCTCGCGCTGAGCAGTTCTTC
CDR3aa: CASSTLARAEQFF

v_gene: TRBV10-3
d_gene: .
abundance: .
j_gene: TRBJ1-5
len: 15
CDR3nt: TGTGCCATCAGTGACGTGGGGCTCGGCAATCAGCCCCAGCATTTT
CDR3aa: CAISDVGLGNQPQHF

v_gene: TRBV5-6
d_gene: .
abundance: .
j_gene: TRBJ1-6
len: 16
CDR3nt: TGTGCCAGCAGCTTGCGGGCCGGGCCGGGGAATTCACCCCTCCACTTT
CDR3aa: CASSLRAGPGNSPLHF

v_gene: TRBV9
d_gene: .
abundance: .
j_gene: TRBJ2-2
len: 15
CDR3nt: TGTGCCAGCAGCGCTAGCGACACGAACACCGGGGAGCTGTTTTTT
CDR3aa: CASSASDTNTGELFF

v_gene: TRBV7-3
d_gene: .
abundance: .
j_gene: TRBJ2-7
len: 15
CDR3nt: TGTGCCAGCAGCTCACAGGGAGGGACTGCGGGTGAGCAGTACTTC
CDR3aa: CASSSQGGTAGEQYF

v_gene: TRBV7-9
d_gene: .
abundance: .
j_gene: TRBJ1-4
len: 18
CDR3nt: TGTGCCAGCAGCGCATATAGTATCCAGGGTCCCACTAATGAAAAACTGTTTTTT
CDR3aa: CASSAYSIQGPTNEKLFF

v_gene: TRBV15
d_gene: .
abundance: once
j_gene: TRBJ1-5
len: 13
CDR3nt: TGTGCCACCAGGGAAAGCAGCGCGGGGCCCCAGCATTTT
CDR3aa: CATRESSAGPQHF

v_gene: TRBV19
d_gene: .
abundance: .
j_gene: TRBJ1-3
len: 13
CDR3nt: TGTGCCGCCAGGGGTGACTCTGGAAACACCATATATTTT
CDR3aa: CAARGDSGNTIYF

v_gene: TRBV7-9
d_gene: .
abundance: .
j_gene: TRBJ2-2
len: 14
CDR3nt: TGTGCCAGCAGCACCAGACAGTTTTCGGGGGAGCTGTTTTTT
CDR3aa: CASSTRQFSGELFF

v_gene: TRBV27
d_gene: .
abundance: .
j_gene: TRBJ1-1
len: 12
CDR3nt: TGTGCCAGCAGTGACGGGAGGACTGAAGCTTTCTTT
CDR3aa: CASSDGRTEAFF

v_gene: TRBV5-1
d_gene: TRBD1
abundance: few
j_gene: TRBJ1-1
len: 14
CDR3nt: TGCGCCAGCAGCCCGACAGGGAGGAACACTGAAGCTTTCTTT
CDR3aa: CASSPTGRNTEAFF

v_gene: TRBV30
d_gene: .
abundance: .
j_gene: TRBJ1-2
len: 10
CDR3nt: TGTGCCTGGAGTGCGGGAGGCTACACCTTC
CDR3aa: CAWSAGGYTF

v_gene: TRBV6-1
d_gene: .
abundance: .
j_gene: TRBJ2-7
len: 14
CDR3nt: TGTGCCAGCAGGTTCGACGGCGGCTCCTACGAGCAGTACTTC
CDR3aa: CASRFDGGSYEQYF

v_gene: TRBV6-6
d_gene: TRBD1
abundance: .
j_gene: TRBJ2-1
len: 14
CDR3nt: TGTGCCAGCAGTTTACAGGGGGCGGATAATGAGCAGTTCTTC
CDR3aa: CASSLQGADNEQFF

v_gene: TRBV19
d_gene: .
abundance: .
j_gene: TRBJ2-7
len: 12
CDR3nt: TGTGCCAAACAGACCGGGGCCTACGAGCAGTACTTC
CDR3aa: CAKQTGAYEQYF

v_gene: TRBV28
d_gene: .
abundance: .
j_gene: TRBJ2-4
len: 12
CDR3nt: TGTGCCAGCAGTCTAGGGGATCACATTCAGTACTTC
CDR3aa: CASSLGDHIQYF

v_gene: TRBV19
d_gene: TRBD1
abundance: few
j_gene: TRBJ1-1
len: 15
CDR3nt: TGTGCCAGTAGCAAGGGACAGAACATGAACACTGAAGCTTTCTTT
CDR3aa: CASSKGQNMNTEAFF

v_gene: TRBV11-3
d_gene: TRBD2
abundance: .
j_gene: TRBJ2-5
len: 13
CDR3nt: TGTGCCAGCAGCTTCGGGGGGGACGAGACCCAGTACTTC
CDR3aa: CASSFGGDETQYF

v_gene: TRBV6-1
d_gene: .
abundance: .
j_gene: TRBJ2-3
len: 13
CDR3nt: TGTGCCAGCACTAGACAGATCTCAGATACGCAGTATTTT
CDR3aa: CASTRQISDTQYF

v_gene: TRBV18
d_gene: .
abundance: once
j_gene: TRBJ1-5
len: 14
CDR3nt: TGTGCCAGCTCACCAGGTTATAGCAATCAGCCCCAGCATTTT
CDR3aa: CASSPGYSNQPQHF

v_gene: TRBV11-2
d_gene: .
abundance: once
j_gene: TRBJ1-3
len: 16
CDR3nt: TGTGCCAGCAGCTTAGGCGCAACAGGGAGAGGAAACACCATATATTTT
CDR3aa: CASSLGATGRGNTIYF

v_gene: TRBV2
d_gene: .
abundance: .
j_gene: TRBJ2-1
len: 15
CDR3nt: TGTGCCAGCAGCCCAGGGATGGGTGGAGGTGATGAGCAGTTCTTC
CDR3aa: CASSPGMGGGDEQFF

v_gene: TRBV5-4
d_gene: .
abundance: .
j_gene: TRBJ2-7
len: 14
CDR3nt: TGTGCCAGCAGCCCGGATGGTCACTCCTACGAGCAGTACTTC
CDR3aa: CASSPDGHSYEQYF

v_gene: TRBV5-1
d_gene: TRBD2
abundance: .
j_gene: TRBJ2-7
len: 16
CDR3nt: TGCGCCAGCAGCTTGGGTAGCGGGGGAGAATCCTACGAGCAGTACTTC
CDR3aa: CASSLGSGGESYEQYF

v_gene: TRBV29-1
d_gene: .
abundance: .
j_gene: TRBJ2-6
len: 15
CDR3nt: TGCAGCGTTGGTTGGCCCAGCTCTGGGGCCAACGTCCTGACTTTC
CDR3aa: CSVGWPSSGANVLTF

v_gene: TRBV11-2
d_gene: .
abundance: .
j_gene: TRBJ2-1
len: 16
CDR3nt: TGTGCCAGCAGCTTAGGGGTGACTGCCTCCTACAATGAGCAGTTCTTC
CDR3aa: CASSLGVTASYNEQFF

v_gene: TRBV28
d_gene: TRBD2
abundance: .
j_gene: TRBJ2-1
len: 15
CDR3nt: TGTGCCAGCAGCCACTGGGGGGGGGTAGGCAATGAGCAGTTCTTC
CDR3aa: CASSHWGGVGNEQFF

v_gene: TRBV30
d_gene: TRBD1
abundance: .
j_gene: TRBJ1-1
len: 15
CDR3nt: TGTGCCTGGAGTACCCGACAGGGGATGAACACTGAAGCTTTCTTT
CDR3aa: CAWSTRQGMNTEAFF

v_gene: TRBV7-9
d_gene: .
abundance: .
j_gene: TRBJ1-4
len: 17
CDR3nt: TGTGCCAGCAGCTTAGGTGCGGCGGGGACAACTAATGAAAAACTGTTTTTT
CDR3aa: CASSLGAAGTTNEKLFF

v_gene: TRBV7-3
d_gene: .
abundance: .
j_gene: TRBJ1-6
len: 15
CDR3nt: TGTGCCAGCAGCTTCTCGGGACTTCGGGGTTCACCCCTCCACTTT
CDR3aa: CASSFSGLRGSPLHF

v_gene: TRBV5-1
d_gene: .
abundance: .
j_gene: TRBJ2-7
len: 13
CDR3nt: TGCGCCAGCAGCCTGGGGATAGGGGGCGAGCAGTACTTC
CDR3aa: CASSLGIGGEQYF

v_gene: TRBV6-1
d_gene: .
abundance: .
j_gene: TRBJ2-7
len: 11
CDR3nt: TGTGCCAGCAGTGAGCTCCGGGGATGGTACTTC
CDR3aa: CASSELRGWYF

v_gene: TRBV18
d_gene: TRBD1
abundance: .
j_gene: TRBJ2-2
len: 17
CDR3nt: TGTGCCAGCTCACCGTTCCGGGACAGGGTGAACACCGGGGAGCTGTTTTTT
CDR3aa: CASSPFRDRVNTGELFF

v_gene: TRBV12-5
d_gene: TRBD2
abundance: .
j_gene: TRBJ2-1
len: 17
CDR3nt: TGTGCTAGTGGCACGGGGGCGAACCCGGGACTAGCGTCTGAGCAGTTCTTC
CDR3aa: CASGTGANPGLASEQFF

v_gene: TRBV14
d_gene: TRBD2
abundance: .
j_gene: TRBJ2-1
len: 19
CDR3nt: TGTGCCAGCAGCCAACGAACCATAGCGGGGGGGAGCTCCTACAATGAGCAGTTCTTC
CDR3aa: CASSQRTIAGGSSYNEQFF

v_gene: TRBV2
d_gene: TRBD1
abundance: few
j_gene: TRBJ1-2
len: 12
CDR3nt: TGTGCCAGCGCCAGACAGGGATATGGCTACACCTTC
CDR3aa: CASARQGYGYTF

v_gene: TRBV5-4
d_gene: .
abundance: .
j_gene: TRBJ2-7
len: 14
CDR3nt: TGTGCCAGCAGCTTCCGGGCCAAGTCCTACGAGCAGTACTTC
CDR3aa: CASSFRAKSYEQYF

v_gene: TRBV7-3
d_gene: .
abundance: .
j_gene: TRBJ1-6
len: 15
CDR3nt: TGTGCCAGCAGCTTACAGGCCAGGGGAGGCTCACCCCTCCACTTT
CDR3aa: CASSLQARGGSPLHF

v_gene: TRBV10-3
d_gene: TRBD1
abundance: few
j_gene: TRBJ1-5
len: 16
CDR3nt: TGTGCCACCCGGGACAGGGGTGGTGATAGCAATCAGCCCCAGCATTTT
CDR3aa: CATRDRGGDSNQPQHF